Listed here is a single T cell receptor (beta chain). This record comes from a study of technical replicates of blood from several donors. Generated by immunoSEQ multiplex PCR, the TCRdb table keeps only in-frame clones and is missing some. The sample yields 55,000 to 75,000 clones, 93% seen once. Trimming cost V 3 bases and J 6 bases, with 10 bases left between them. This CDR3 is built from 12 residues. Germline V gene sequence: CDR1 SQVTM, CDR2 ANQGSEA. This sequence was found in a human donor in good health. Some clones in this sample may be carry-over from other donors' samples. The V gene is TRBV29-1, the J gene TRBJ2-3; weak D call: TRBD2 (5 bases). Source material: PBMCs. DNA of the CDR3: TGCAGCGTTGACGGGGTCGGGGATACGCAGTATTTT. Translating gives CSVDGVGDTQYF.